This T cell receptor (beta chain) was found in a study of cytomegalovirus exposure and HLA in healthy donors. Germline V gene sequence: CDR1 PRHDT, CDR2 FYEKMQ (reference sequence). The length of the CDR3 is 14 residues. The V segment lost 4 bases and the J segment 6 bases; nucleotides outside the gene matches: 7. Comments on this clone: What it binds is not known.

Study outcomes and limitations: Across all donors, roughly uniform sequencing depth was an assumption of the presence/absence analyses. In a later analysis, TCR association rates varied by HLA locus: DRB1 most, HLA-C fewest. Sequence variants that were highly shared formed a cluster that was likely a sequencing artifact.

The PCR ran on 60 Vbeta and 13 Jbeta primers. Authors' processing steps: Unique TCR beta chains totaled roughly 80 million in a later count, with roughly 10 million of them shared. The table came from immunoSEQ multiplex PCR; TCRdb's copy has only in-frame clones and leaves some out. Clone size and the V and J calls come from that table; the DNA yielded D and trimming. The data contain 80,000 to 100,000 clones, around 72% of them singletons. This sequence originates from a man aged 35 to 55 in good health and CMV-seronegative. The sequencing input was PBMCs. The chain is built from TRBV13 and TRBJ2-7; TRBD1 matches 9 bases. The CDR3 spells CASSSLQGAAEQYF. The CDR3 nucleotides read TGTGCCAGCAGCTCGTTACAGGGGGCTGCCGAGCAGTACTTC.